This TCR beta chain appears in the sequencing data of a study of monozygotic twins with inflammatory bowel disease. The CDR3 has 14 amino acids. Germline V lookup: CDR1 SQVTM, CDR2 ANQGSEA. TCRdb reanalyzed the 5' RACE reads, giving one entry per CDR3 protein sequence and no DNA. This sample's table has roughly 300,000 distinct CDR3 sequences. This chain joins TRBV29-1 and TRBJ1-4; TCRdb designates TRBD1, a call that cannot be tested without DNA. This receptor was obtained from a human donor with ulcerative colitis or Crohn's disease, or a healthy co-twin of an affected twin (not recorded which). Sequenced sample: blood. The CDR3 region is CSVAQRSTNEKLFF.